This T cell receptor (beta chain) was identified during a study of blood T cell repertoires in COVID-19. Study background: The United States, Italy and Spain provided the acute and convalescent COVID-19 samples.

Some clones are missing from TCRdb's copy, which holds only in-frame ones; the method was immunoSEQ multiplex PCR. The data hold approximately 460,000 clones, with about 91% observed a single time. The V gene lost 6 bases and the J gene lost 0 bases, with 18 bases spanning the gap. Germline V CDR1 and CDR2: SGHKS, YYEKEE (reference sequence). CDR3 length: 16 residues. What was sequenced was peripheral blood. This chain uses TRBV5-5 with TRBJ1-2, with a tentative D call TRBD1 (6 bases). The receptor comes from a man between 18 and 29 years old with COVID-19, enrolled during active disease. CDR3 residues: CASKGPDSLANYGYTF. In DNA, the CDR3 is TGTGCCAGCAAAGGCCCGGACAGCTTAGCTAACTATGGCTACACCTTC. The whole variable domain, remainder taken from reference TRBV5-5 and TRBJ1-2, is DAGVTQSPTHLIKTRGQQVTLRCSPISGHKSVSWYQQVLGQGPQFIFQYYEKEERGRGNFPDRFSARQFPNYSSELNVNALLLGDSALYLCASKGPDSLANYGYTFGSGTRLTVV.